The 3 T cell receptor beta chains given below trace back to one sample, sequenced in a study of control samples from healthy donors and cancer patients. Sequencing was performed with immunoSEQ multiplex PCR; in TCRdb, only in-frame clones are kept and a portion is missing. The sample holds roughly 83,000 clones, roughly 82% seen once. The specimen was blood. The source is a woman aged 55-75 years in good health.

In DNA form, the CDR3 reads TGTGCCAGTAGTATTGCACAGAATCAGCCCCAGCATTTT. This gives the protein CASSIAQNQPQHF. The genes are TRBV19 and TRBJ1-5; no clear D. The CDR3 has 13 residues. Trimming left V 3 bases short and J 4 bases short, with 7 bases between. In germline, CDR1 is LNHDA, CDR2 SQIVND (reference sequence).

The chain combines TRBV6-5 with TRBJ1-1; 7 nucleotides match TRBD1. In germline, CDR1 is MNHEY, CDR2 SVGAGI. The length of the CDR3 is 16 residues. The trim removed 0 bases at V and 4 bases at J, leaving 8 bases unmatched. CDR3 bases: TGTGCCAGCAGTTACTCGATACTCAGGGGGACCACTGAAGCTTTCTTT. This translates into CASSYSILRGTTEAFF.

The J gene is TRBJ2-7, the V gene TRBV5-4; the match to TRBD1 covers 9 bases. V was pared by 2 bases and J by 2 bases, with 11 bases of the junction left unmatched. Germline-derived CDR1 and CDR2 are SGHNT and YYREEE (reference sequence). This CDR3 comprises 17 residues. DNA for the CDR3: TGTGCCAGCAGCTTCACAGGGGGCGCGGTAGCCCCCTACGAGCAGTACTTC. Encoded protein: CASSFTGGAVAPYEQYF.